This TCR beta chain is drawn from a study of T cells in women clearing cervical HPV infection. Using immunoSEQ multiplex PCR, the repertoire was profiled, and TCRdb retains in-frame clones only, with some absent. This sample lists tens of thousands of clones; its ten largest clones have less than 8.5%. In the case of this clone: The sequenced fragment ends 3 residues before the CDR3 boundary, so the rest is inferred from the germline J gene.

The CDR3 extends over 16 amino acids. V lost 5 bases and J 4 bases, leaving 18 bases between the germline ends. The germline V gene has CDR1 MNHEY and CDR2 SVGEGT. The TCR comes from a woman aged 18-69 years with a cervical HPV16 infection that either progressed to CIN3+ or cleared (not recorded which). The chain combines TRBV6-2 or TRBV6-3 with TRBJ2-1, with a weak D call TRBD1 (6 bases). The sample comprised blood buffy coat. The CDR3: CASSLPTGLLYNEQFF. The CDR3 bases that were read are TGTGCCAGCAGTCTCCCGACAGGCCTCCTGTACAATGAG.